This T cell receptor (beta chain) was obtained from a study of blood T cell repertoires in COVID-19. The wider study: The United States, Italy and Spain supplied acute and convalescent COVID-19 samples. T cells, B-cell-depleted T cells, or PBMCs supplied cDNA or gDNA.

Germline loops: CDR1 GTSNPN, CDR2 SVGIG (reference sequence). The CDR3 contains 13 residues. V lost 4 bases, J lost 6 bases, and 5 bases stayed unmatched. Original analysis: Amplification of reference gene primers was used by the study to estimate nucleated cell counts. TCRdb's table, derived via immunoSEQ multiplex PCR, lists solely in-frame clones and lacks some. V, J and clone size are taken as reported in that table, and D and trimming were inferred from the DNA itself. The sample lists 200,000 to 250,000 clones, around 83% seen once, with roughly 2.8% in the top ten. The sample consisted of peripheral blood. The genes are TRBV30 and TRBJ2-3, with 9 positions matching TRBD1. The sequence was collected from a man in his fifties with active or convalescent COVID-19. CDR3 loop: CAWTGTGFDTQYF. The CDR3, as DNA: TGTGCCTGGACCGGGACAGGGTTCGATACGCAGTATTTT.